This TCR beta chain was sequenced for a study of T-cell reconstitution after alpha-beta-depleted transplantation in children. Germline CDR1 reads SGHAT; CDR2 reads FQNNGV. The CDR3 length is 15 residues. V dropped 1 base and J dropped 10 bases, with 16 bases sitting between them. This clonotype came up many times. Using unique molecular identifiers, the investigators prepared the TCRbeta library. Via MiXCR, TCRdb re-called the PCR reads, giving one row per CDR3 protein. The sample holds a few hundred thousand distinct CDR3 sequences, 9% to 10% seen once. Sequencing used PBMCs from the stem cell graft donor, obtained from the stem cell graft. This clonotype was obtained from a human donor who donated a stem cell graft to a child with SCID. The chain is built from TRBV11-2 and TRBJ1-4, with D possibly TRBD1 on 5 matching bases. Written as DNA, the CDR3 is TGTGCCAGCAGCTTAGGGCAGGGAGACCCTGGAAAACTGTTTTTT. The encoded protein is CASSLGQGDPGKLFF. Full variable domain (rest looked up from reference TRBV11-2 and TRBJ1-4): EAGVAQSPRYKIIEKRQSVAFWCNPISGHATLYWYQQILGQGPKLLIQFQNNGVVDDSQLPKDRFSAERLKGVDSTLKIQPAKLEDSAVYLCASSLGQGDPGKLFFGSGTQLSVL.